The T cell receptor (beta chain) described here comes from a study of blood T cell repertoires in COVID-19. Clones were read by immunoSEQ multiplex PCR, and TCRdb kept only the in-frame ones, dropping some. The sample holds over 100,000 clones, about 91% seen once. V lost 4 bases and J lost 3; bases outside the gene matches: 7. Germline V gives CDR1 MGHRA, CDR2 YSYEKL. The CDR3 consists of 18 residues. The specimen sequenced was peripheral blood. The chain has TRBV4-1 and TRBJ2-4, with 15 bases identical to TRBD2. The TCR originated in a man aged 50-59 years with acute or convalescent COVID-19. CDR3 in amino acids: CASSPGLAGGPVKNIQYF. Here the CDR3 DNA reads TGCGCCAGCAGCCCTGGACTAGCGGGGGGGCCGGTCAAAAACATTCAGTACTTC.